Listed here are 9 T cell receptor beta chains from one sample, sequenced in a study of cytomegalovirus exposure and HLA in healthy donors. PCR was performed using 60 Vbeta and 13 Jbeta primers. The method was immunoSEQ multiplex PCR; TCRdb's version includes in-frame clones alone and lacks a portion of them. The sample has approximately 100,000 clones; approximately 80% are singletons. Sequencing was carried out using PBMCs. These receptor sequences come from a woman aged 18-30 years in good health and CMV-seronegative.

V usage is TRBV6-1 and J usage is TRBJ2-2, with no clear D. Germline loops: CDR1 MNHNS, CDR2 SASEGT. The CDR3 spans 14 residues. V was pared by 8 bases and J by 6 bases, with 16 bases between. CDR3 residues: CASSRLLGPGELFF. The CDR3 DNA reads as TGTGCCAGCTCACGGCTTTTGGGCCCCGGGGAGCTGTTTTTT.

The V call is TRBV5-6, the J call TRBJ2-7; a weak D match, TRBD1 (6 bases). This CDR3 is built from 13 residues. V was trimmed by 2 bases and J by 2 bases, leaving 8 bases between them. The V gene's germline CDR1 is SGHDT and CDR2 YYEEEE. The CDR3 protein is CASSLTGTYEQYF. The CDR3, as DNA: TGTGCCAGCAGCTTAACAGGGACCTACGAGCAGTACTTC.

The J gene is TRBJ2-7, the V gene TRBV7-9, with TRBD1 matching over 7 bases. This CDR3 has 13 residues. Germline loops: CDR1 SEHNR, CDR2 FQNEAQ (reference sequence). V was clipped by 3 bases and J by 5 bases; unmatched bases: 4. The CDR3 DNA is TGTGCCAGCAGCTTTCCCGACAGGGACGAGCAGTACTTC. Its translation is CASSFPDRDEQYF.

CDR3 region: CASSFEGNEQFF. The CDR3 DNA sequence: TGTGCCAGCAGCTTTGAGGGCAATGAGCAGTTCTTC. The rearrangement joins TRBV7-9 to TRBJ2-1; D might be TRBD2 (5 bases). CDR1 is SEHNR, CDR2 FQNEAQ, per germline (reference sequence). CDR3 size: 12 residues. Trimming left V 3 bases short and J 6 bases short, with 6 bases between.

This chain uses TRBV6-5 with TRBJ1-5, with D hard to call. Trimming took off 8 bases at V and 0 bases at J, with 8 bases between the two ends. Germline CDR1 MNHEY, CDR2 SVGAGI. The CDR3 length is 13 residues. CDR3 in DNA: TGTGCCAGCTCTCGGGATAGCAATCAGCCCCAGCATTTT. It yields the protein CASSRDSNQPQHF.

The chain recombines TRBV5-1 with TRBJ1-2; 10 nucleotides align to TRBD1. With 4 bases clipped from V and 5 bases from J, the junction kept 20 bases outside the gene matches. Germline V gene data show CDR1 as SGHRS and CDR2 as YFSETQ. This CDR3 has 19 amino acids. CDR3 DNA sequence: TGCGCCAGCAGCCTGAGGGCTGGGGACAGGGGAGGATGGGCTTATGGCTACACCTTC. Its translation: CASSLRAGDRGGWAYGYTF. Looking up the rest from reference TRBV5-1 and TRBJ1-2 gives the full variable domain: KAGVTQTPRYLIKTRGQQVTLSCSPISGHRSVSWYQQTPGQGLQFLFEYFSETQRNKGNFPGRFSGRQFSNSRSEMNVSTLELGDSALYLCASSLRAGDRGGWAYGYTFGSGTRLTVV.

The chain combines TRBV2 with TRBJ1-1, with 9 bases identical to TRBD1. The CDR3 extends over 14 amino acids. Unmatched junction bases numbered 4, after V lost 5 bases and J lost 3 bases. Looked up from germline, CDR1 is SNHLY and CDR2 is FYNNEI. CDR3 bases: TGTGCCAGCAGTTGGGACAGGGTGGACACTGAAGCTTTCTTT. This translates into CASSWDRVDTEAFF. Looking up the rest from reference TRBV2 and TRBJ1-1 gives the full variable domain: EPEVTQTPSHQVTQMGQEVILRCVPISNHLYFYWYRQILGQKVEFLVSFYNNEISEKSEIFDDQFSVERPDGSNFTLKIRSTKLEDSAMYFCASSWDRVDTEAFFGQGTRLTVV.

The chain is built from TRBV4-3 and TRBJ2-7; 9 positions match TRBD2. CDR1 and CDR2 from the germline V gene are LGHNA and YSLEER. The CDR3 consists of 15 residues. Trimming removed 1 base from V and 0 bases from J; junction bases left unmatched: 1. In DNA form, the CDR3 reads TGCGCCAGCAGCCAAGTAGCGGGGGCCTCCTACGAGCAGTACTTC. Translating gives CASSQVAGASYEQYF.

V and J are TRBV2 and TRBJ2-3; TRBD2 matches at 11 bases. Germline CDR1 SNHLY, CDR2 FYNNEI. V shed 9 bases, J shed 6 bases, and the junction held 5 bases outside the gene matches. The CDR3 has 13 amino acids. CDR3 sequence: CASSGGAGDTQYF. CDR3 bases: TGTGCCAGTAGCGGGGGGGCAGGGGATACGCAGTATTTT.